This TCR beta chain was sequenced for a study of lymphopenia after photon versus proton radiotherapy. Findings and limits, study-wide: In patients who died, overall survival fell as post-nadir TCR diversity dropped more. After the lymphocyte nadir, photon-treated repertoires showed oligoclonal expansion, especially of CD8+ Temra cells.

Comments on this clone: No antigen is known for it.

Looked up from germline, CDR1 is MNHNS and CDR2 is SASEGT. This CDR3 has 11 amino acids. V lost 7 bases to trimming and J lost 3 bases, with 7 bases between them. Clones were sequenced by immunoSEQ multiplex PCR, and TCRdb holds only the in-frame ones, with some missing. The sample yields 55,000 to 70,000 clones, approximately 90% seen once. Specimen: peripheral blood, collected from a patient treated with photon-based radiotherapy. This TCR derives from a woman aged 70-85 years with pancreatic cancer. The gene calls are TRBV6-1 and TRBJ2-7; D not resolved. The CDR3 DNA follows: TGTGCCAGCAAGATTGACTACGAGCAGTACTTC. It is translated as CASKIDYEQYF.